This T cell receptor beta chain stems from a study of response to subunit inactivated influenza vaccine. Regarding the study as a whole: Researchers suggested that each seasonal influenza vaccination recruits few new T cells.

To note about this clonotype: The antigen is undetermined. A much larger clone lies a single base off, so this may be a read error. The conserved phenylalanine or tryptophan is not found at the CDR3 terminus, so this likely reflects a read error.

V shed 4 bases and J shed 5 bases, with 11 bases lying between them. Germline V gene data show CDR1 as SQVTM and CDR2 as ANQGSEA. CDR3 length equals 12 residues. A single record per CDR3 protein comes from TCRdb applying MiXCR to the RT-PCR reads. Of about 780,000 distinct CDR3 sequences in the sample, about a fifth were seen once. The V gene is TRBV29-1, the J gene TRBJ2-5; D perhaps matches TRBD2 (5 bases). This receptor was obtained from a man over 45 who received an inactivated influenza vaccine. Sequencing was performed on PBMCs from blood, taken roughly 5 days after vaccination. The CDR3 spells CSVVPGEETQYL. The CDR3 DNA reads as TGCAGCGTTGTTCCCGGGGAGGAGACCCAGTACTTA.